The clone carrying this TCR beta chain has ten or more counts. Its matching antigen is unknown. These data originate in a study of T-cell reconstitution after alpha-beta-depleted transplantation in children. The study, taken as a whole, reports: Roughly two months post-transplant, alpha-beta T cells reportedly originated from several hundred graft clones that had expanded. Once a year had passed after transplant, T-cell counts and diversity came mostly from newly produced T cells. Surviving recipient T cells and thymic progenitors produced the high day-60 TCRbeta diversity seen in some patients.

Construction of the TCRbeta library involved unique molecular identifiers. Via MiXCR, TCRdb re-called the PCR reads, giving one row per CDR3 protein. The sample contains 100,000 or so distinct CDR3 sequences, around 7% of which appear only once. Germline CDR1 reads SEHNR; CDR2 reads FQNEAQ (reference sequence). CDR3 length: 16 residues. V was trimmed by 4 bases and J by 5 bases, leaving 18 bases between them. The sequenced sample was PBMCs, obtained before TCRalphabeta/CD19-depleted stem cell transplant. The chain couples TRBV7-9 to TRBJ2-1; a weak D match, TRBD2 (5 bases). The receptor was derived from a boy between 2 and 15 years old with acute lymphoblastic leukemia, due to receive a stem cell transplant. CDR3 loop: CASSSGVGLKDNEQFF. Written as DNA, the CDR3 is TGTGCCAGCAGCTCCGGGGTGGGCCTAAAAGACAATGAGCAGTTCTTC.